This TCR beta chain emerged from a study of T cell repertoires in cytomegalovirus infection. Looking at the study overall: Public TCR beta signatures were indicative of both CMV infection and a matching HLA type. Whole-study findings and limits: The cumulative frequency of public TCR beta families identified carriers of CMV plus the relevant HLA. HLA-C-restricted TCR beta clonotypes specific for CMV led the ex vivo response.

Turning to this clonotype: Its specificity is not known.

TCRdb re-called the reads through MiXCR, storing one row per CDR3 protein. This table holds roughly 500,000 distinct CDR3 sequences, approximately 11% found once. Germline V gene sequence: CDR1 MDHEN, CDR2 SYDVKM. The germline V and J ends were trimmed by 10 bases and 4 bases, with 13 bases remaining between them. This CDR3 region has 13 residues. The chain has TRBV28 and TRBJ2-2; D perhaps matches TRBD1 (6 bases). This sequence was found in a human donor in good health (CMV status not recorded). Some clones in this sample may be carry-over from other donors' samples. Sequenced material: PBMCs. The DNA for the CDR3 is TGTGCCACACCGGACAGCAGCACCGGGGAGCTGTTTTTT. It specifies CATPDSSTGELFF.